What follows are 28 T cell receptor beta chains derived from one specimen sequenced in a study of regulatory T cells in long-lasting Graves disease. The time point here: newly diagnosed GD, antithyroid drugs for less than 3 months. The authors made the TCR library using RNA they extracted from PBMCs. TCR beta libraries were built with iRepertoire HTBI primers and Arm-PCR of CDR3 regions. From the multiplex PCR reads, TCRdb called clonotypes with MiXCR, one entry per CDR3 protein. In the table there are 350,000 to 450,000 distinct CDR3 sequences, 14% to 15% of which are singletons. These data were also filed under a second study, of T cells in Graves' hyperthyroidism and ophthalmopathy.

The sample was peripheral blood mononuclear cells (PBMCs), taken at new diagnosis, from a patient treated with antithyroid drugs. All receptors derive from a woman aged 30 to 39 with Graves disease.

Concerning this clonotype: One base separates it from a far larger clone, so it is likely a read error. The chain uses TRBV13 and TRBJ2-1; 13 positions match TRBD2. The V gene's germline CDR1 is PRHDT and CDR2 FYEKMQ (reference sequence). J gave up 10 bases and V 6 bases, and 18 bases lay outside the gene matches. The CDR3 runs 18 residues. CDR3 sequence: CASRPGLAGDPSPYEQFF. CDR3 in DNA: TGTGCCAGCAGACCTGGACTAGCGGGAGATCCCTCCCCCTACGAGCAGTTCTTC.

The rearrangement links TRBV12-3 or TRBV12-4 to TRBJ2-7; 10 bases agree with TRBD2. V gave up 10 bases and J gave up 5 bases; unmatched junction bases: 8. The CDR3 length is 13 residues. The CDR3, as DNA: TGTGCCACGAGCCCTAGCGGGAGCCACGAGCAGTACTTC. This codes for CATSPSGSHEQYF.

This clonotype was picked up one time. The CDR3 reads CASSSGPGFLNTEAFF. The CDR3 nucleotides read TGCGCCAGCAGCTCTGGGCCAGGCTTTCTGAACACTGAAGCTTTCTTT. J is TRBJ1-1 and V is TRBV5-1, with D unresolved. The CDR3 loop spans 16 amino acids. With 3 bases removed from V and 0 bases from J, the gap between germline ends came to 15 bases. Germline CDR1 is SGHRS and CDR2 is YFSETQ. Supplemented by reference TRBV5-1 and TRBJ1-1, the full variable domain reads KAGVTQTPRYLIKTRGQQVTLSCSPISGHRSVSWYQQTPGQGLQFLFEYFSETQRNKGNFPGRFSGRQFSNSRSEMNVSTLELGDSALYLCASSSGPGFLNTEAFFGQGTRLTVV.

The chain joins TRBV27 to TRBJ2-3, with TRBD2 identical over 7 bases. V was clipped by 0 bases and J by 4 bases; unmatched bases: 7. The germline CDR1 and CDR2 sequences are MNHEY and SMNVEV (reference sequence). The CDR3 covers 16 residues. CDR3 region: CASSLSLADTADTQYF. The CDR3 bases are TGTGCCAGCAGTTTATCCCTAGCGGACACGGCAGATACGCAGTATTTT.

This clonotype was seen a few times. The chain is built from TRBV15 and TRBJ2-5, with TRBD2 matching 7 bases. There are 17 residues in the CDR3. Looked up from germline, CDR1 is LNHNV and CDR2 is YYDKDF (reference sequence). The V segment lost 1 base and the J segment 5 bases; nucleotides outside the gene matches: 13. The CDR3 DNA follows: TGTGCCACCAGCAGAGTCCCACAGTTGGGGGGAGGGGAGACCCAGTACTTC. Protein sequence: CATSRVPQLGGGETQYF.

This clonotype has more than one count but fewer than ten. Since no conserved phenylalanine or tryptophan closes the CDR3, a read error is the likely cause. V usage is TRBV27 and J usage is TRBJ1-1; no clear D. The CDR3 is 12 residues long. Germline lookup yields CDR1 MNHEY and CDR2 SMNVEV (reference sequence). With 6 bases removed from V and 11 bases from J, the gap between germline ends came to 16 bases. The CDR3, as DNA: TGTGCCAGCAGCCAGGTCCCCCCTGGGGCTTTCCTT. Translation gives CASSQVPPGAFL.

There are many counts of this clonotype. The CDR3 DNA reads TGCAGTGCAAGGACTAGCGGGAGGGCCCCCGCTGAGCAGTTCTTC. It codes for CSARTSGRAPAEQFF. The chain employs TRBV20-1 and TRBJ2-1; the match to TRBD2 covers 15 bases. Germline V gene sequence: CDR1 DFQATT, CDR2 SNEGSKA (reference sequence). V lost 6 bases to trimming and J lost 9 bases; unmatched junction nucleotides: 9. The CDR3 totals 15 residues.

At least ten counts were recorded for this clonotype. This rearrangement joins TRBV20-1 to TRBJ2-1; D is unresolved. Germline lookup yields CDR1 DFQATT and CDR2 SNEGSKA (reference sequence). The CDR3 length is 9 residues. The ends were cut back, 8 bases at V and 2 bases at J, with 1 base in the middle. CDR3 loop: CSTYNEQFF. The DNA for the CDR3 is TGCAGTACCTACAATGAGCAGTTCTTC.

In its sample, this clonotype was seen a few times. The chain is built from TRBV2 and TRBJ1-5; D is ambiguous. The CDR3 sequence is 15 residues long. Trimming removed 1 base at V and 3 bases at J, with 10 bases between. From germline, CDR1 is SNHLY and CDR2 FYNNEI. In DNA, the CDR3 is TGTGCCAGCAGTGAAGACAGCGATTTCAATCAGCCCCAGCATTTT. As protein: CASSEDSDFNQPQHF.

This clonotype was seen a handful of times. V is TRBV3-1 and J is TRBJ2-5; 10 bases match TRBD2. V shed 8 bases and J 5 bases; nucleotides not matched to a gene: 11. Germline V gene sequence: CDR1 LGHDT, CDR2 YNNKEL (reference sequence). The CDR3 length is 15 residues. The CDR3 coding sequence is TGTGCCAGCCAGCCACTAGCGGGGCGACGGGAGACCCAGTACTTC. Encoded protein: CASQPLAGRRETQYF.

The V gene is TRBV5-1, the J gene TRBJ2-1; D not resolved. The CDR3 runs to 15 residues. Germline CDR1 and CDR2: SGHRS and YFSETQ. Trimming pared 0 bases from V and 8 bases from J, leaving 15 bases between. The CDR3 loop is CASSLVANKDDEQFF. In nucleotides, the CDR3 is TGCGCCAGCAGCTTGGTGGCAAATAAAGATGATGAGCAGTTCTTC.

About this clonotype: With only one base between it and a far larger clone, this is likely a read error. The chain links TRBV6-1 to TRBJ2-4; 9 bases match TRBD1. The assigned J gene may be wrong: the sequence end matches TRBJ2-5 better. Germline values: CDR1 MNHNS, CDR2 SASEGT. This CDR3 region has 19 residues. The CDR3 coding sequence is TGTGCCAGCAGTGAAGCGCTCGGTGGGTACAGGGGGCGCGAAGGGACCCAGTACTTC. Translated: CASSEALGGYRGREGTQYF.

J is TRBJ2-1 and V is TRBV3-1, with D possibly TRBD2 on 5 matching bases. The CDR3 runs 13 residues. V shed 1 base and J shed 16 bases, with 17 bases lying between them. Germline V gives CDR1 LGHDT, CDR2 YNNKEL (reference sequence). CDR3 coding DNA: TGTGCCAGCAGCCAAGGCGGCGGGCTGAGCGGTTTCTTC. Its translation is CASSQGGGLSGFF.

This clonotype has ten or more counts. V is TRBV6-1 and J is TRBJ2-7; 7 bases fit TRBD1. This CDR3 has 12 amino acids. Germline values: CDR1 MNHNS, CDR2 SASEGT. J gave up 4 bases and V 6 bases, and 3 bases lay outside the gene matches. CDR3 in DNA: TGTGCCAGCAGGAGGGGGCCGTACGAGCAGTACTTC. As protein: CASRRGPYEQYF.

This clonotype showed up many times. The chain couples TRBV6-1 to TRBJ1-4; D not resolved. The CDR3 loop spans 16 amino acids. V gave up 1 base and J gave up 1 base, with 10 bases separating them. Germline CDR1 reads MNHNS; CDR2 reads SASEGT. CDR3 loop: CASSEGRRLTNEKLFF. CDR3 DNA sequence: TGTGCCAGCAGTGAAGGGAGGAGATTAACTAATGAAAAACTGTTTTTT.

The V gene is TRBV5-1, the J gene TRBJ1-2; 9 bases align to TRBD1. From germline, CDR1 is SGHRS and CDR2 YFSETQ. The V segment lost 6 bases and the J segment 4 bases; nucleotides outside the gene matches: 4. The CDR3 consists of 13 residues. The chain's CDR3 is CASTGTGTYGYTF. In DNA, the CDR3 is TGCGCCAGCACCGGGACAGGGACCTATGGCTACACCTTC.

This clonotype was counted a few times. The CDR3 DNA reads TGTGCCAGCTCACCCAGCGGGCCAGCGTACGAGCAGTACTTC. It yields the protein CASSPSGPAYEQYF. This rearrangement joins TRBV18 to TRBJ2-7; possibly TRBD2 for D (6 bases). V lost 3 bases, J lost 4 bases, and 13 bases lay in between. CDR1 and CDR2 from the germline V gene are KGHSH and LQKENI. The CDR3 has 14 amino acids.

Ten or more counts support this clonotype. V and J are TRBV7-3 and TRBJ2-3; 10 positions agree with TRBD2. The CDR3 runs 18 residues. Germline CDR1 is SGHTA and CDR2 is FQGTGA. The J segment lost 1 base and the V segment lost 1 base, leaving 8 bases of the junction unmatched. CDR3 DNA: TGTGCCAGCAGCTTAAATTCAGGCCTAGCGGGAGGCACAGATACGCAGTATTTT. It translates to CASSLNSGLAGGTDTQYF.

This clonotype turned up a few times. V is TRBV6-2 or TRBV6-3 and J is TRBJ1-5; D is uncertain. Per the germline V gene, CDR1 is MNHEY and CDR2 is SVGEGT. The ends were cut back, 3 bases at V and 1 base at J, with 22 bases in the middle. This CDR3 contains 19 residues. CDR3 residues: CASSYFKVRNTISNQPQHF. CDR3 nucleotide sequence: TGTGCCAGCAGTTATTTCAAGGTGAGGAATACTATAAGCAATCAGCCCCAGCATTTT.

The chain recombines TRBV9 with TRBJ1-5, with a weak D call TRBD1 (5 bases). Germline V gives CDR1 SGDLS, CDR2 YYNGEE. Deletions cut 3 bases from V and 0 bases from J, with 7 bases between. The CDR3 spans 14 residues. The CDR3 DNA sequence: TGTGCCAGCAGCGAGGACAATAGCAATCAGCCCCAGCATTTT. Protein sequence: CASSEDNSNQPQHF.

The chain employs TRBV6-1 and TRBJ1-5; D may be TRBD1 (5 bases). Trimming cost V 7 bases and J 1 base, with 8 bases left between them. The CDR3 is 13 residues long. In germline, CDR1 is MNHNS, CDR2 SASEGT. CDR3 protein: CASTPGSNQPQHF. Written as DNA, the CDR3 is TGTGCCAGCACCCCAGGGAGCAATCAGCCCCAGCATTTT.

In this sample, this clonotype turned up many times. The rearrangement uses TRBV6-5 and TRBJ1-2, with unresolved D. Germline CDR1 and CDR2: MNHEY and SVGAGI. This CDR3 is 14 amino acids long. V lost 0 bases and J 4 bases, leaving 9 bases between the germline ends. CDR3 protein: CASSYSGRSYGYTF. CDR3 nucleotides: TGTGCCAGCAGTTACTCCGGCAGGTCCTATGGCTACACCTTC.

Comments on this clonotype: A read error may be the cause here, since a much bigger clone is one base away. This chain joins TRBV11-2 and TRBJ2-5; 8 nucleotides match TRBD1. V dropped 1 base and J dropped 4; count of bases not matched to a gene: 5. CDR3 length: 15 residues. From germline, CDR1 is SGHAT and CDR2 FQNNGV. The CDR3 DNA reads TGTGCCAGCAGCTTAGGTAGCACAGGGGGAGAGACCCAGTACTTC. Its protein product is CASSLGSTGGETQYF.

A remark on this clonotype: A much larger clonotype is one base distant, so this may be a read error. V gene TRBV11-2 combines with J gene TRBJ1-1, with a possible D match to TRBD1 (6 bases). Germline-derived CDR1 and CDR2 are SGHAT and FQNNGV. CDR3 length: 17 amino acids. CDR3 loop: CASSYTGGRGTNTEALF. DNA for the CDR3: TGTGCCAGCAGCTACACCGGGGGTAGGGGGACGAACACTGAAGCTCTCTTT.

This clonotype was seen many times. The V and J genes are TRBV24-1 and TRBJ2-1, with TRBD1 identical over 9 bases. The V segment lost 7 bases and the J segment 0 bases; nucleotides outside the gene matches: 15. Per the germline V gene, CDR1 is KGHDR and CDR2 is SFDVKD. The CDR3 totals 19 residues. CDR3 DNA sequence: TGTGCCACCAGCCTCGGGGGACAGGGCTTCGGGAGCTCCTACAATGAGCAGTTCTTC. Translating it yields CATSLGGQGFGSSYNEQFF.

This clonotype was found a few times. The rearrangement links TRBV15 to TRBJ2-1, with 16 bases matching TRBD2. The CDR3 has 18 residues. J gave up 7 bases and V 6 bases, and 12 bases lay outside the gene matches. Germline V lookup: CDR1 LNHNV, CDR2 YYDKDF (reference sequence). CDR3 nucleotides: TGTGCCACCAGTACCCCCGGGACTAGCGGGAGGGCCGGGAATGAGCAGTTCTTC. Translated: CATSTPGTSGRAGNEQFF.

This clonotype was detected many times. The V call is TRBV2, the J call TRBJ1-2; perhaps TRBD1 as D (5 bases). This CDR3 has 11 amino acids. Deletions cut 11 bases from V and 7 bases from J, with 14 bases between. Germline values: CDR1 SNHLY, CDR2 FYNNEI. Here the CDR3 reads CACAQGGGYTF. The CDR3 DNA reads TGTGCCTGCGCGCAGGGAGGTGGCTACACCTTC. The full variable domain, completed using reference TRBV2 and TRBJ1-2, is EPEVTQTPSHQVTQMGQEVILRCVPISNHLYFYWYRQILGQKVEFLVSFYNNEISEKSEIFDDQFSVERPDGSNFTLKIRSTKLEDSAMYFCACAQGGGYTFGSGTRLTVV.

This clonotype appeared many times. This chain connects TRBV28 to TRBJ1-4; D gene ambiguous. The CDR3 is 14 amino acids. The germline V and J ends were trimmed by 7 bases and 8 bases, with 17 bases remaining between them. The V gene's germline CDR1 is MDHEN and CDR2 SYDVKM. The CDR3 spells CASKLDGFLEKLFF. The CDR3 DNA sequence: TGTGCCAGCAAACTTGACGGGTTTTTAGAAAAACTGTTTTTT.